These 17 T cell receptor delta chains came from one sample sequenced in a study of gamma-delta T cells after stem cell transplantation. TCRdb reran clone calling via CATT on the RT-PCR reads. This table holds approximately 1,500 delta-chain clones, about 1.8% found once. The sequenced material came from gamma-delta T cells. Receptors were obtained from a human donor. It is not recorded whose cells these are; they may come from a transplant donor.

The chain uses TRDV2 and TRDJ3, with TRDD3 matching over 12 bases. The CDR3 extends over 19 amino acids. CDR1 and CDR2 from the germline V gene are GEAIGNYY and EKD. V dropped 0 bases and J dropped 2; count of bases not matched to a gene: 4. The DNA of the CDR3 is TGTGCCTGTGACACCGTACTGGGGGATACAACCTGGGACACCCGACAGATGTTTTTC. Translating it yields CACDTVLGDTTWDTRQMFF.

As for this clone: One base separates it from a far larger clone, so it is likely a read error. Other DNA sequences in the same sample also yield this CDR3. The chain links TRDV2 to TRDJ3; D is possibly TRDD3 (5 bases). Germline V CDR1 and CDR2: GEAIGNYY, EKD. V lost 3 bases and J 4 bases, leaving 18 bases between the germline ends. This CDR3 has 18 amino acids. The CDR3 protein is CACDPVLASSWDTRQMFF. CDR3 coding DNA: TGTGCCTGTGACCCTGTACTGGCCAGCTCTTGGGACACCCGACAGATGTTTTTC.

In regard to this clone: TCRdb attributes to this sequence the protein of a much larger clone, which differs from the DNA translation at residue 15; a read error is likely, and the protein displayed is translated from the DNA. The gene calls are TRDV2 and TRDJ1, with 7 bases matching TRDD3. This CDR3 is built from 17 residues. Germline lookup yields CDR1 GEAIGNYY and CDR2 EKD. CDR3: CACDTVLGRQQNDKFIF. The CDR3 DNA follows: TGTGCCTGTGACACCGTACTGGGGCGACAACAAAACGATAAATTCATCTTT.

About this clone itself: TCRdb's listed protein matches a much larger clone and diverges from this DNA's translation at residue 10, likely through a read error; the protein shown comes from the DNA. The rearrangement uses TRDV2 and TRDJ1; 8 nucleotides agree with TRDD3. CDR1 is GEAIGNYY and CDR2 is EKD in the germline V gene. Trimming took 2 bases from V and 1 from J; bases not matched to a gene: 14. CDR3 size: 18 residues. The CDR3 bases are TGTGCCTGTGACAGGCTTGGGGGATCGAATTTTCGCACCGATAAACTCATCTTT. It encodes CACDRLGGSNFRTDKLIF.

There are a few counts of this clone. One base separates it from a far larger clone, so it is likely a read error. This sample also contains other DNA sequences that code for the same CDR3. V gene TRDV2 combines with J gene TRDJ1; D call uncertain. CDR3 length: 14 residues. The germline V gene has CDR1 GEAIGNYY and CDR2 EKD. The CDR3 spells CACDTVGQADKLIF. The CDR3 DNA reads TGTGCCTGTGACACCGTGGGCCAAGCCGATAAACTCATTTTT.

This clone is large (0.1 to 1%). The CDR3 region has the DNA TGTGCCTGTGACCCAGTACTGGGGGATACCGATAAACTCATCTTT. Translated: CACDPVLGDTDKLIF. The rearrangement links TRDV2 to TRDJ1; 10 bases line up with TRDD3. J gave up 2 bases and V 3 bases, and 5 bases lay outside the gene matches. This CDR3 region has 15 residues. Germline lookup yields CDR1 GEAIGNYY and CDR2 EKD.

Points on this clone: TCRdb has a much larger clone's protein, which differs at residue 8 from the translation of this DNA, likely because of a read error; what is shown is the protein translated from the DNA. The chain carries TRDV2 and TRDJ3; D is possibly TRDD3 (5 bases). This CDR3 is 18 amino acids long. Per germline, CDR1 GEAIGNYY and CDR2 EKD. V gave up 1 base and J gave up 0 bases, with 12 bases separating them. CDR3 region: CACDTGSCSSWDTRQMFF. The DNA of the CDR3 is TGTGCCTGTGACACGGGATCCTGCTCCTCCTGGGACACCCGACAGATGTTTTTC.

This clone was counted a few times. The protein recorded in TCRdb matches a much larger clone and deviates from this DNA's translation at residue 15, suggesting a read error; the protein here is obtained by translating the DNA. Here the CDR3 reads CACDTLTGGQYTDKVIF. For the CDR3, the DNA is TGTGCCTGTGACACCCTAACTGGGGGACAGTACACCGATAAAGTCATCTTT. The rearrangement uses TRDV2 and TRDJ1; 9 bases match TRDD3. This CDR3 contains 17 residues. The germline CDR1 and CDR2 sequences are GEAIGNYY and EKD.

This clone rates as medium-sized. This likely stems from a read error, as it lies one base from a far larger clone. Other DNA sequences in the sample encode the same CDR3. The chain has TRDV2 and TRDJ1; 7 bases align to TRDD3. V was pared by 0 bases and J by 4 bases, with 13 bases of the junction left unmatched. Germline CDR1 is GEAIGNYY and CDR2 is EKD. The CDR3 sequence is 17 residues long. CDR3 nucleotide sequence: TGTGCCTGTGACACCGTACTGGGGCGGCAACAAAACGATAAACTCATCTTT. Translating gives CACDTVLGRQQNDKLIF.

This clone came up a few times. The protein that TCRdb holds for this DNA derives from a much larger clone and differs from the translated DNA at residue 4, which likely indicates a read error; the protein shown here is translated from the DNA. This chain uses TRDV2 with TRDJ2; TRDD3 matches 8 bases. V shed 6 bases, J shed 4 bases, and the junction held 9 bases outside the gene matches. Germline CDR1 GEAIGNYY, CDR2 EKD. The CDR3 has 15 amino acids. The DNA of the CDR3 is TGTGCCTGTAATACACTCGGGGATACGACAGCACAACTCTTCTTT. It codes for CACNTLGDTTAQLFF.

In this sample, this clone turned up a few times. TCRdb attributes to this sequence the protein of a much larger clone, which differs from the DNA translation at residue 13; a read error is likely, and the protein displayed is translated from the DNA. In DNA form, the CDR3 reads TGTGCCTGTGACACGGCTGGGAACCTACCGTCCTGGGGCACCCGACAGATGTTTTTC. It specifies CACDTAGNLPSWGTRQMFF. The V and J genes are TRDV2 and TRDJ3; TRDD3 is a possible D gene (6 bases). There are 19 residues in the CDR3. The V gene's germline CDR1 is GEAIGNYY and CDR2 EKD.

Relative to its sample, this clone is large. The sample holds other DNA sequences that translate to the same CDR3. The V gene is TRDV2, the J gene TRDJ1; 8 nucleotides line up with TRDD3. This CDR3 contains 19 residues. Trimming removed 0 bases from V and 2 bases from J; junction bases left unmatched: 16. CDR1 is GEAIGNYY, CDR2 EKD, per germline. As DNA, the CDR3 is TGTGCCTGTGACACCGTACGGGGGACACGGGGGATAATTACCGATAAACTCATCTTT. It translates to CACDTVRGTRGIITDKLIF.

With respect to this clone: This sample includes further DNA sequences coding for the same CDR3. The rearrangement links TRDV2 to TRDJ1, with 8 positions matching TRDD3. The CDR3 contains 16 residues. Per germline, CDR1 GEAIGNYY and CDR2 EKD. V shed 3 bases, J shed 4 bases, and the junction held 12 bases outside the gene matches. For the CDR3, the DNA is TGTGCCTGTGACCCTTTGGGGGATGCCCGGGACGATAAACTCATCTTT. As protein: CACDPLGDARDDKLIF.

Turning to this clone: Other DNA variants within this sample encode the same CDR3. V gene TRDV2 combines with J gene TRDJ2; 8 bases match TRDD3. CDR1 is GEAIGNYY, CDR2 EKD, per germline. Trimming at V came to 3 bases and at J to 3 bases, leaving 8 bases not matched to a gene. The CDR3 consists of 16 residues. The CDR3 DNA reads TGTGCCTGTGACCCTGTACTGGGGGGCCTGACAGCACAACTCTTCTTT. Its translation: CACDPVLGGLTAQLFF.

To note about this clone: The TCRdb protein, from a much larger clone, departs from this DNA's translation at residue 14, likely by read error; the protein shown derives from the DNA. The chain links TRDV2 to TRDJ1; possible D gene TRDD3, 5 bases. Trimming left V 2 bases short and J 4 bases short, with 28 bases between. The germline V gene encodes CDR1 GEAIGNYY and CDR2 EKD. The CDR3 sequence is 19 residues long. CDR3 coding DNA: TGTGCCTGTGACAACGTGCCCCTTACTGGAGGGATCTACATCGATAAACTCATCTTT. This codes for CACDNVPLTGGIYIDKLIF.

Comment on this clone: TCRdb assigns this DNA the protein of a much larger clone, which departs from its translation at residue 9; this likely reflects a read error, and the protein shown comes from translating the DNA. The V and J genes are TRDV2 and TRDJ1, with a possible D match to TRDD3 (6 bases). This CDR3 region has 19 residues. Germline values: CDR1 GEAIGNYY, CDR2 EKD. V was clipped by 0 bases and J by 3 bases, with 25 bases between them. Here the CDR3 DNA reads TGTGCCTGTGACACCGTCCCTACTGCGGATACATATGTCGCCGATAAACTCATCTTT. Its translation: CACDTVPTADTYVADKLIF.

This clone was found a few times. TCRdb has a much larger clone's protein, which differs at residue 15 from the translation of this DNA, likely because of a read error; what is shown is the protein translated from the DNA. The chain uses TRDV2 and TRDJ1; possibly TRDD3 for D (5 bases). Germline CDR1 GEAIGNYY, CDR2 EKD. CDR3 length equals 17 residues. CDR3 loop: CACDTVDRGSYTDKPIF. Written as DNA, the CDR3 is TGTGCCTGTGACACAGTTGACCGGGGGTCGTACACCGATAAACCCATCTTT.